The 17 T cell receptor beta chains below come from one sample, sequenced in a study of OX40 agonist ivuxolimab in advanced cancers. Here immunoSEQ multiplex PCR was the method, and the copy in TCRdb shows in-frame clones only, minus some. The data show some 60,000 clones, roughly nine tenths seen once. Here the sequenced sample was CD4+ or CD8+ T cells sorted from blood, taken in a trial of the OX40 agonist ivuxolimab. Source of these receptors: an adult with an advanced solid tumor such as melanoma, head and neck, liver or kidney cancer.

The V gene is TRBV18, the J gene TRBJ1-1; 10 nucleotides line up with TRBD1. Per germline, CDR1 KGHSH and CDR2 LQKENI. CDR3 length: 14 residues. V gave up 5 bases and J gave up 1 base; unmatched junction bases: 1. The chain's CDR3 is CASSRDRGNTEAFF. In DNA, the CDR3 is TGTGCCAGCTCAAGGGACAGGGGGAACACTGAAGCTTTCTTT. Variable domain in full (rest from reference TRBV18 and TRBJ1-1): NAGVMQNPRHLVRRRGQEARLRCSPMKGHSHVYWYRQLPEEGLKFMVYLQKENIIDESGMPKERFSAEFPKEGPSILRIQQVVRGDSAAYFCASSRDRGNTEAFFGQGTRLTVV.

This sequence joins TRBV5-1 and TRBJ2-2, with 13 bases lining up with TRBD2. Per germline, CDR1 SGHRS and CDR2 YFSETQ. This CDR3 region has 18 residues. J lost 1 base, V lost 4 bases, and 7 bases had no gene match. The CDR3 nucleotides are TGCGCCAGCAGCATCGGACTAGCGGGAGCCAAGAACACCGGGGAGCTGTTTTTT. Translation: CASSIGLAGAKNTGELFF.

DNA of the CDR3: TGTGCCAGCAGTTACACTTCAACAGGGGAGGGCGAGCAGTACTTC. Translation: CASSYTSTGEGEQYF. The J gene is TRBJ2-7, the V gene TRBV6-5, with D perhaps matching TRBD1 or TRBD2 (7 bases each). The CDR3 runs to 15 residues. V lost 2 bases, J lost 6 bases, and 17 bases lay in between. CDR1 MNHEY and CDR2 SVGAGI come from the germline V gene.

V usage is TRBV28 and J usage is TRBJ2-6; D is unclear. V dropped 2 bases and J dropped 1 base, with 6 bases sitting between them. From germline, CDR1 is MDHEN and CDR2 SYDVKM. The length of the CDR3 is 15 residues. The CDR3 coding sequence is TGTGCCAGCAGTTTAGTTGGTTCTGGGGCCAACGTCCTGACTTTC. This gives the protein CASSLVGSGANVLTF.

The rearrangement uses TRBV7-9 and TRBJ2-3; D unclear. This CDR3 region has 12 residues. Trimming removed 5 bases from V and 2 bases from J, with 5 bases in between. Looked up from germline, CDR1 is SEHNR and CDR2 is FQNEAQ (reference sequence). The CDR3 spells CASSPVTDTQYF. CDR3 bases: TGTGCCAGCAGCCCAGTCACAGATACGCAGTATTTT.

This clone appeared a single time. V gene TRBV6-6 combines with J gene TRBJ2-1; 8 bases are a match to TRBD1. Losses at the gene ends were 6 bases for V and 3 bases for J; bases not matched to a gene: 10. This CDR3 region has 16 residues. CDR1 and CDR2 from the germline V gene are MNHNY and SVGAGI (reference sequence). The CDR3 nucleotides read TGTGCCAGCAGACCGGTTCAGGGGGCCAGCTACAATGAGCAGTTCTTC. The encoded protein is CASRPVQGASYNEQFF.

The rearrangement uses TRBV6-6 and TRBJ2-5; 8 bases are shared with TRBD1. The end of the DNA is better explained by TRBJ2-7, so the J call may be wrong. CDR1 and CDR2 (germline): MNHNY, SVGAGI (reference sequence). The CDR3 spans 13 residues. DNA for the CDR3: TGTGCCAGCAAAGGACAGGGACTCTACGAGCAGTACTTC. It yields the protein CASKGQGLYEQYF.

CDR3 bases: TGTGCCAGCAGCTTCAGACACAGGGACAATGAAAAACTGTTTTTT. Translated: CASSFRHRDNEKLFF. J is TRBJ1-4 and V is TRBV11-2, with TRBD1 as a possible D gene (6 bases). CDR1 and CDR2 (germline): SGHAT, FQNNGV. V was shortened by 3 bases and J by 5 bases, with 13 bases between the two germline ends. The CDR3 length is 15 residues.

The V and J genes are TRBV28 and TRBJ2-4, with D perhaps TRBD1 (7 bases). The germline gives CDR1 MDHEN, CDR2 SYDVKM. The length of the CDR3 is 16 residues. The V and J ends lost 2 bases and 0 bases respectively, with 11 bases between them. CDR3 nucleotide sequence: TGTGCCAGCAGTTTAGGGGGGACAGTAGCCAAAAACATTCAGTACTTC. Its translation is CASSLGGTVAKNIQYF.

J is TRBJ2-4 and V is TRBV7-2; D unresolved. From germline, CDR1 is SGHTA and CDR2 FQGNSA. Trimming shortened V by 1 base and J by 0 bases, and 13 bases separated the two germline ends. The CDR3 length is 17 residues. The CDR3 loop reads CASSLGGMAGAKNIQYF. CDR3 bases: TGTGCCAGCAGCTTAGGCGGCATGGCCGGAGCCAAAAACATTCAGTACTTC.

This chain connects TRBV19 to TRBJ2-1, with D perhaps matching TRBD2 (6 bases). The CDR3 is 16 amino acids. V dropped 3 bases and J dropped 9 bases, with 21 bases sitting between them. CDR1 LNHDA and CDR2 SQIVND come from the germline V gene (reference sequence). In nucleotides, the CDR3 is TGTGCCAGTAGTATGGGACTTCCCGGTCGGGGCCGTGAGCAGTTCTTC. Protein: CASSMGLPGRGREQFF.

The CDR3 protein is CASSYKASGSYEQYF. The CDR3 DNA follows: TGTGCCAGCAGTTACAAAGCTAGCGGTTCCTACGAGCAGTACTTC. The chain is built from TRBV6-5 and TRBJ2-7; TRBD2 matches 7 bases. V was clipped by 2 bases and J by 1 base; unmatched bases: 5. The CDR3 is made up of 15 amino acids. Germline CDR1 reads MNHEY; CDR2 reads SVGAGI.

As concerns this clone: Other DNA sequences from this sample encode an identical CDR3 as well. The chain has TRBV12-5 and TRBJ2-2, with D possibly TRBD2 on 6 matching bases. The CDR3 consists of 15 residues. The germline CDR1 and CDR2 sequences are LGHNT and FRNRAP. Trimming took 0 bases from V and 5 from J, leaving 10 bases between them. CDR3 coding DNA: TGTGCTAGTGGTTTGGTCGTGGCGGGAACCGGGGAGCTGTTTTTT. Translated: CASGLVVAGTGELFF.

Written as DNA, the CDR3 is TGTGCCAGCAGTCCTAGCGGGGCTTACAATGAGCAGTTCTTC. Its protein is CASSPSGAYNEQFF. V gene TRBV6-1 combines with J gene TRBJ2-1, with 9 bases lining up with TRBD2. CDR1 is MNHNS, CDR2 SASEGT, per germline. The CDR3 consists of 14 residues. J lost 4 bases, V lost 5 bases, and 3 bases had no gene match.

This clone is a singleton in its sample. The chain links TRBV18 to TRBJ1-5; D gene ambiguous. The CDR3 covers 14 residues. Trimming removed 5 bases from V and 2 bases from J, with 10 bases in between. CDR1 and CDR2 (germline): KGHSH, LQKENI. CDR3: CASSATVGNQPQHF. CDR3 DNA: TGTGCCAGCTCAGCTACAGTAGGCAATCAGCCCCAGCATTTT.

This clone was detected only a few times. This sequence joins TRBV18 and TRBJ2-2, with a tentative D call TRBD2 (6 bases). CDR1 and CDR2 (germline): KGHSH, LQKENI. The CDR3 sequence is 15 residues long. The V and J ends lost 2 bases and 1 base respectively, with 8 bases between them. DNA for the CDR3: TGTGCCAGCTCACCAAGACTAGAGAACACCGGGGAGCTGTTTTTT. Protein: CASSPRLENTGELFF.

This clone was seen only a few times. As DNA, the CDR3 is TGTGCCAGCAGCTCAGGACAGGGGGTTAGAAACTATGGCTACACCTTC. Its protein is CASSSGQGVRNYGYTF. The gene calls are TRBV5-4 and TRBJ1-2; 10 nucleotides match TRBD1. The CDR3 is 16 amino acids. CDR1 and CDR2 (germline): SGHNT, YYREEE (reference sequence). The junction had 7 bases not matched to a gene; V was cut back by 3 bases and J by 2 bases. Full variable domain (remainder filled in from reference TRBV5-4 and TRBJ1-2): ETGVTQSPTHLIKTRGQQVTLRCSSQSGHNTVSWYQQALGQGPQFIFQYYREEENGRGNFPPRFSGLQFPNYSSELNVNALELDDSALYLCASSSGQGVRNYGYTFGSGTRLTVV.